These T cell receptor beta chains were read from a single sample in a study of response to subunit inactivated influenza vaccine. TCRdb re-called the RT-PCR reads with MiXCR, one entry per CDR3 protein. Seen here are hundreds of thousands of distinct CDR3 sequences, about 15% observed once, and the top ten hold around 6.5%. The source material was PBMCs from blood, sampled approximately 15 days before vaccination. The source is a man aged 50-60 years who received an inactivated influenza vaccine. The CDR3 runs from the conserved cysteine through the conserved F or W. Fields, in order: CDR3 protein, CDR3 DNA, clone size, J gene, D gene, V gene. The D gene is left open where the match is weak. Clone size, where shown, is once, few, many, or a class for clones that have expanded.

cdr3_aa: CASSFMVGKGETQYF
cdr3_nt: TGTGCCAGCAGTTTCATGGTCGGGAAAGGGGAGACCCAGTACTTC
clone_size: .
j_call: TRBJ2-5
d_call: .
v_call: TRBV28

cdr3_aa: CASIAFGTSSYNEQFF
cdr3_nt: TGTGCCAGCATTGCTTTTGGGACTAGCTCCTACAATGAGCAGTTCTTC
clone_size: few
j_call: TRBJ2-1
d_call: TRBD2
v_call: TRBV2

cdr3_aa: CASSRGQPTDTQYF
cdr3_nt: TGTGCCAGCTCTCGCGGACAGCCCACAGATACGCAGTATTTT
clone_size: .
j_call: TRBJ2-3
d_call: .
v_call: TRBV18

cdr3_aa: CAWSENYGYTF
cdr3_nt: TGTGCCTGGAGTGAAAACTATGGCTACACCTTC
clone_size: many
j_call: TRBJ1-2
d_call: .
v_call: TRBV30

cdr3_aa: CASSQGRLEATGELFF
cdr3_nt: TGTGCCAGCAGCCAGGGGCGACTAGAAGCGACCGGGGAGCTGTTTTTT
clone_size: .
j_call: TRBJ2-2
d_call: .
v_call: TRBV4-2

cdr3_aa: CASSPPFSGGRNTEAFF
cdr3_nt: TGTGCCAGCTCACCACCGTTTTCAGGGGGACGGAACACTGAAGCTTTCTTT
clone_size: .
j_call: TRBJ1-1
d_call: TRBD1
v_call: TRBV18

cdr3_aa: CASSLGRYGQETQYF
cdr3_nt: TGTGCCAGCAGCTTAGGGCGTTACGGGCAGGAGACCCAGTACTTC
clone_size: .
j_call: TRBJ2-5
d_call: .
v_call: TRBV7-9

cdr3_aa: CASSRGTSGMYNNEQFF
cdr3_nt: TGCGCCAGCAGCCGAGGGACTAGCGGGATGTATAACAATGAGCAGTTCTTC
clone_size: many
j_call: TRBJ2-1
d_call: TRBD2
v_call: TRBV5-1

cdr3_aa: CSARGGGGRSYNEQFF
cdr3_nt: TGCAGTGCTAGAGGGGGCGGAGGGAGATCCTACAATGAGCAGTTCTTC
clone_size: few
j_call: TRBJ2-1
d_call: .
v_call: TRBV20-1

cdr3_aa: CSAQHTSTPSLEQYF
cdr3_nt: TGCAGTGCGCAACACACTAGCACCCCTTCCCTCGAGCAGTACTTC
clone_size: few
j_call: TRBJ2-7
d_call: .
v_call: TRBV20-1

cdr3_aa: CASSSAGTSTDTQYF
cdr3_nt: TGTGCCAGCAGTTCTGCCGGGACTAGTACAGATACGCAGTATTTT
clone_size: many
j_call: TRBJ2-3
d_call: TRBD2
v_call: TRBV27

cdr3_aa: CASTSLGLAGGGSYEQYF
cdr3_nt: TGTGCCAGCACCTCCCTGGGACTAGCGGGAGGCGGCTCCTACGAGCAGTACTTC
clone_size: few
j_call: TRBJ2-7
d_call: TRBD2
v_call: TRBV6-1

cdr3_aa: CASSLTIGGSYNEQFF
cdr3_nt: TGCGCCAGCAGTCTGACCATTGGGGGTTCCTACAATGAGCAGTTCTTC
clone_size: few
j_call: TRBJ2-1
d_call: .
v_call: TRBV5-1

cdr3_aa: CATSLVGYNEQFF
cdr3_nt: TGTGCCACCAGTCTGGTGGGCTACAATGAGCAGTTCTTC
clone_size: .
j_call: TRBJ2-1
d_call: .
v_call: TRBV15

cdr3_aa: CASSQTGGLGETQYF
cdr3_nt: TGTGCCAGCAGCCAGACAGGGGGCTTGGGGGAGACCCAGTACTTC
clone_size: .
j_call: TRBJ2-5
d_call: TRBD1
v_call: TRBV7-2

cdr3_aa: CASSDLGGFSPQHF
cdr3_nt: TGTGCCAGCAGTGACCTCGGGGGCTTCTCGCCCCAGCATTTT
clone_size: .
j_call: TRBJ1-5
d_call: .
v_call: TRBV12-3/TRBV12-4

cdr3_aa: CASSIKASGYTGELFF
cdr3_nt: TGTGCCAGTAGTATAAAGGCTAGCGGTTACACCGGGGAGCTGTTTTTT
clone_size: .
j_call: TRBJ2-2
d_call: TRBD2
v_call: TRBV19

cdr3_aa: CASSLVAGLATEAFF
cdr3_nt: TGTGCCAGCAGCTTGGTTGCGGGTCTGGCGACTGAAGCTTTCTTT
clone_size: few
j_call: TRBJ1-1
d_call: .
v_call: TRBV5-4

cdr3_aa: CASSPLAGVRSEQFF
cdr3_nt: TGTGCCAGCAGCCCCCTAGCGGGAGTAAGAAGTGAGCAGTTCTTC
clone_size: few
j_call: TRBJ2-1
d_call: TRBD2
v_call: TRBV7-9

cdr3_aa: CASSLSWLAGEEQYF
cdr3_nt: TGCGCCAGCAGCTTGAGCTGGCTAGCGGGGGAAGAGCAGTACTTC
clone_size: .
j_call: TRBJ2-7
d_call: TRBD2
v_call: TRBV5-1

cdr3_aa: CSASRTGGYNEQFF
cdr3_nt: TGCAGTGCTAGTAGGACAGGGGGATACAATGAGCAGTTCTTC
clone_size: .
j_call: TRBJ2-1
d_call: TRBD1
v_call: TRBV20-1

cdr3_aa: CANNRDFYNEQFF
cdr3_nt: TGTGCCAACAACAGGGATTTCTACAATGAGCAGTTCTTC
clone_size: many
j_call: TRBJ2-1
d_call: .
v_call: TRBV27

cdr3_aa: CASSQGRLLLGEQYF
cdr3_nt: TGTGCCAGCAGCCAAGGAAGACTCCTATTGGGAGAGCAGTACTTC
clone_size: .
j_call: TRBJ2-7
d_call: .
v_call: TRBV3-1

cdr3_aa: CASLYRDRHPDTQYF
cdr3_nt: TGTGCCAGCCTCTACCGGGACCGACACCCAGATACGCAGTATTTT
clone_size: .
j_call: TRBJ2-3
d_call: .
v_call: TRBV3-1

cdr3_aa: CAWTPVDGVRKYF
cdr3_nt: TGTGCCTGGACCCCCGTGGATGGGGTGAGGAAGTACTTC
clone_size: .
j_call: TRBJ2-7
d_call: .
v_call: TRBV30

cdr3_aa: CAIGATGSYEQYF
cdr3_nt: TGTGCCATCGGAGCAACAGGGAGCTACGAGCAGTACTTC
clone_size: .
j_call: TRBJ2-7
d_call: .
v_call: TRBV10-3

cdr3_aa: CSSFPGGTANTEAFF
cdr3_nt: TGCAGTTCGTTTCCTGGCGGGACAGCAAACACTGAAGCTTTCTTT
clone_size: .
j_call: TRBJ1-1
d_call: TRBD1
v_call: TRBV20-1

cdr3_aa: CASSAGLAGEQFF
cdr3_nt: TGTGCCAGCAGCGCGGGACTAGCGGGAGAGCAGTTCTTC
clone_size: .
j_call: TRBJ2-1
d_call: TRBD2
v_call: TRBV7-3

cdr3_aa: CATSGLAGAANEQFF
cdr3_nt: TGTGCCACCAGTGGGCTAGCGGGAGCCGCCAATGAGCAGTTCTTC
clone_size: few
j_call: TRBJ2-1
d_call: TRBD2
v_call: TRBV24-1

cdr3_aa: CASSEWTGGTEAFF
cdr3_nt: TGTGCCAGCAGTGAGTGGACAGGGGGAACTGAAGCTTTCTTT
clone_size: few
j_call: TRBJ1-1
d_call: TRBD1
v_call: TRBV2

cdr3_aa: CASSLEDWRHEQYF
cdr3_nt: TGCGCCAGCAGCTTGGAGGACTGGAGGCACGAGCAGTACTTC
clone_size: .
j_call: TRBJ2-7
d_call: .
v_call: TRBV5-1

cdr3_aa: CASRIGEWQAEQYF
cdr3_nt: TGCGCCAGCAGAATCGGGGAGTGGCAAGCCGAGCAGTACTTC
clone_size: few
j_call: TRBJ2-7
d_call: .
v_call: TRBV5-1

cdr3_aa: CSARDMRPGELFF
cdr3_nt: TGCAGTGCTAGAGATATGAGGCCCGGGGAGCTGTTTTTT
clone_size: few
j_call: TRBJ2-2
d_call: .
v_call: TRBV20-1

cdr3_aa: CASSLGANTDTQYF
cdr3_nt: TGCGCCAGCAGCCTTGGGGCCAACACAGATACGCAGTATTTT
clone_size: .
j_call: TRBJ2-3
d_call: .
v_call: TRBV5-1

cdr3_aa: CASSLRRTSGSSYNEQFF
cdr3_nt: TGCGCCAGCAGCCTACGAAGGACTAGCGGGAGCTCCTACAATGAGCAGTTCTTC
clone_size: .
j_call: TRBJ2-1
d_call: TRBD2
v_call: TRBV5-1

cdr3_aa: CASSKPGTSGVDYYEQYF
cdr3_nt: TGTGCCAGCAGCAAACCCGGGACTAGCGGGGTAGACTACTACGAGCAGTACTTC
clone_size: .
j_call: TRBJ2-7
d_call: TRBD2
v_call: TRBV11-2